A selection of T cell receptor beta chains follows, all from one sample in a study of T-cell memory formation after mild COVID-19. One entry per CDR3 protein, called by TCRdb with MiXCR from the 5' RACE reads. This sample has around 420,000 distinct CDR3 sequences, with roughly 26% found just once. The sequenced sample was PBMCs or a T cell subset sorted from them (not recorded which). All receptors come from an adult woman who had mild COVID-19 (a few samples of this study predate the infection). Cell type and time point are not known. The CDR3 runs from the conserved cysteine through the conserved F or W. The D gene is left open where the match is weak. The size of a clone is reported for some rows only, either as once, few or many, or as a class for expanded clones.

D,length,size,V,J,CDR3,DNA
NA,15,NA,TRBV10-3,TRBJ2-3,CAISGWVGSTDTQYF,TGTGCCATCAGTGGGTGGGTAGGCAGCACAGATACGCAGTATTTT
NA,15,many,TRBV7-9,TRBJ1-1,CASSLGGSDNTEAFF,TGTGCCAGCAGCTTAGGAGGGAGCGATAACACTGAAGCTTTCTTT
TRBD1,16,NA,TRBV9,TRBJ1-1,CASSASLGGTGTEAFF,TGTGCCAGCAGCGCATCCCTTGGAGGGACAGGAACTGAAGCTTTCTTT
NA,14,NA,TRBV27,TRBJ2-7,CASSPVGGPYEQYF,TGTGCCAGCAGTCCCGTCGGGGGCCCCTACGAGCAGTACTTC
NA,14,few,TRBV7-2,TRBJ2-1,CASSFLMGYNEQFF,TGTGCCAGCAGCTTCCTAATGGGGTACAATGAGCAGTTCTTC
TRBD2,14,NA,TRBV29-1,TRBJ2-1,CSVTLLERGNEQFF,TGCAGCGTTACCCTTTTGGAGCGGGGAAATGAGCAGTTCTTC
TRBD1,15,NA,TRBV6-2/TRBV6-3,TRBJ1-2,CASSYSSTGTYGYTF,TGTGCCAGCAGTTACTCGTCGACAGGGACCTATGGCTACACCTTC
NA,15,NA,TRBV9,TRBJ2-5,CASSVGPVIQETQYF,TGTGCCAGCAGCGTAGGCCCGGTGATCCAAGAGACCCAGTACTTC
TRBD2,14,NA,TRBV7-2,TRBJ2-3,CARGSAGGGDTQYF,TGTGCCAGAGGGTCCGCGGGGGGAGGAGATACGCAGTATTTT
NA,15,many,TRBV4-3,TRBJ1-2,CASSQAVRQNYGYTF,TGCGCCAGCAGCCAAGCGGTGAGGCAGAACTATGGCTACACCTTC
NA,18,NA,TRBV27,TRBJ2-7,CASSKSGTALVLPYEQYF,TGTGCCAGCAGTAAGTCCGGGACCGCGCTCGTCCTTCCCTACGAGCAGTACTTC
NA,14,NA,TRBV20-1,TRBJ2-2,CSARPASYTGELFF,TGCAGTGCTAGGCCGGCGAGTTACACCGGGGAGCTGTTTTTT
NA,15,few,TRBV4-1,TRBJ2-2,CASSQGGTWGGELFF,TGCGCCAGCAGCCAAGGGGGGACTTGGGGCGGGGAGCTGTTTTTT
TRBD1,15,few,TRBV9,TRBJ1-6,CASSADRGLGSPLHF,TGTGCCAGCAGCGCCGACAGGGGATTAGGGTCACCCCTCCACTTT
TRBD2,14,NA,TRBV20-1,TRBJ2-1,CSAVGGGLINEQFF,TGCAGTGCCGTCGGGGGGGGCCTTATCAATGAGCAGTTCTTC
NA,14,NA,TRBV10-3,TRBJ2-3,CAISEYTSTDTQYF,TGTGCCATCAGTGAGTACACTAGCACAGATACGCAGTATTTT
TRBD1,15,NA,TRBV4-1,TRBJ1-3,CASSQDRGTGNTIYF,TGCGCCAGCAGCCAAGACAGGGGGACTGGAAACACCATATATTTT
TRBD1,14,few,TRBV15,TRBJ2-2,CATDRGVNAGELFF,TGTGCCACCGACAGGGGGGTTAACGCCGGGGAGCTGTTTTTT
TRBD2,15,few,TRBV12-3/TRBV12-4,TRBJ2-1,CASSWGGSSYNEQFF,TGTGCCAGCAGTTGGGGGGGAAGCTCCTACAATGAGCAGTTCTTC
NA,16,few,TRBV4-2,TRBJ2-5,CASSQGSGRYQETQYF,TGTGCCAGCAGCCAAGGAAGCGGGCGGTACCAAGAGACCCAGTACTTC
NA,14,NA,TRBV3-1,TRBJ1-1,CASSPFSMTAEAFF,TGTGCCAGCAGCCCCTTTAGCATGACGGCTGAAGCTTTCTTT
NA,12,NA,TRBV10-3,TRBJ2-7,CAISPSTYEQYF,TGTGCCATCAGTCCGAGCACCTACGAGCAGTACTTC
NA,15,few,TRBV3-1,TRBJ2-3,CASSQGTSSTDTQYF,TGTGCCAGCAGCCAGGGGACCTCTAGCACAGATACGCAGTATTTT
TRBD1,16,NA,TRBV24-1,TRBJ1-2,CATSDPRQGPNYGYTF,TGTGCCACCAGTGATCCTCGACAGGGCCCTAACTATGGCTACACCTTC